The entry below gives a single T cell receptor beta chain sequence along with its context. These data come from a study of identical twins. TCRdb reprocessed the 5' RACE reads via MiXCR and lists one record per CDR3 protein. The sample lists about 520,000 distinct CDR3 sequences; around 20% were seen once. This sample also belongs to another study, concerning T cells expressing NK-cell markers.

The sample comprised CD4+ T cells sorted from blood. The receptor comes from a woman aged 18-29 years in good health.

CDR3 protein: CASSLAQGGNEQFF. CDR3 nucleotide sequence: TGCGCCAGCAGCTTGGCCCAGGGGGGCAATGAGCAGTTCTTC. This chain links TRBV5-1 with TRBJ2-1; the D gene is possibly TRBD1 (7 bases). Germline CDR1 SGHRS, CDR2 YFSETQ. V lost 0 bases and J 6 bases, leaving 10 bases between the germline ends. The CDR3 length is 14 residues.